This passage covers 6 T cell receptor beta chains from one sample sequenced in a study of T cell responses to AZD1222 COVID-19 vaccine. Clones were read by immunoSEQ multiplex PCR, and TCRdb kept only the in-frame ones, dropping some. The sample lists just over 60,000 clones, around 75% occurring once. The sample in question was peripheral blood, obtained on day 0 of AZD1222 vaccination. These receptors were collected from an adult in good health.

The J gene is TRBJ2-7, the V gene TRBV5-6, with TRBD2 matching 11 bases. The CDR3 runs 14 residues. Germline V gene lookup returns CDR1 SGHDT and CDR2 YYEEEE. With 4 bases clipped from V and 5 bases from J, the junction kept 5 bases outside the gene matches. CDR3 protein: CASSISGGADEQYF. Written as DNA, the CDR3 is TGTGCCAGCAGCATTAGCGGGGGGGCAGACGAGCAGTACTTC.

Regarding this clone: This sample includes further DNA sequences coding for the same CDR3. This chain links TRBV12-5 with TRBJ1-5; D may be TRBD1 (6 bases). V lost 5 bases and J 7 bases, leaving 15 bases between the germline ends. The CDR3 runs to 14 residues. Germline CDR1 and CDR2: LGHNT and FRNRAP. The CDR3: CASGPGQPGQPQHF. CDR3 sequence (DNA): TGTGCTAGTGGTCCTGGACAGCCGGGGCAGCCCCAGCATTTT.

The CDR3, as DNA: TGCGCCAGCAGCTTGGGGCAGGGCGATGAGCAGTTCTTC. Its protein is CASSLGQGDEQFF. The V call is TRBV5-1, the J call TRBJ2-1; a possible D gene is TRBD1 (5 bases). V was trimmed by 0 bases and J by 8 bases, leaving 9 bases between them. CDR1 is SGHRS, CDR2 YFSETQ, per germline. This CDR3 is 13 amino acids long. The full variable domain, with the rest looked up from reference TRBV5-1 and TRBJ2-1, is KAGVTQTPRYLIKTRGQQVTLSCSPISGHRSVSWYQQTPGQGLQFLFEYFSETQRNKGNFPGRFSGRQFSNSRSEMNVSTLELGDSALYLCASSLGQGDEQFFGPGTRLTVL.

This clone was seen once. The chain's CDR3 is CASKSNLAGGADTQYF. CDR3 nucleotides: TGTGCCAGCAAATCGAACCTAGCGGGGGGGGCGGATACGCAGTATTTT. The V and J genes are TRBV5-4 and TRBJ2-3, with TRBD2 matching over 12 bases. Trimming at V came to 6 bases and at J to 6 bases, leaving 11 bases not matched to a gene. Germline CDR1 reads SGHNT; CDR2 reads YYREEE (reference sequence). CDR3 length equals 16 residues.

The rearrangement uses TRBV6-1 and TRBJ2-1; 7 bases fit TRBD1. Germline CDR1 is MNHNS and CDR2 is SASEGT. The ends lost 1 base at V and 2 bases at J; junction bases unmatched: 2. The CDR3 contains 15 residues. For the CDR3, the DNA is TGTGCCAGCAGTGAAGAAGGGACAGCCTACAATGAGCAGTTCTTC. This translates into CASSEEGTAYNEQFF.

The CDR3 is CASSLSGPHNEQFF. CDR3 DNA: TGTGCCAGCAGTTTGTCGGGACCTCACAATGAGCAGTTCTTC. The gene calls are TRBV6-5 and TRBJ2-1, with D perhaps being TRBD1 or TRBD2 (5 bases each). The CDR3 consists of 14 residues. Trimming stripped 4 bases from V and 5 bases from J, with 12 bases between. Germline V gene sequence: CDR1 MNHEY, CDR2 SVGAGI.